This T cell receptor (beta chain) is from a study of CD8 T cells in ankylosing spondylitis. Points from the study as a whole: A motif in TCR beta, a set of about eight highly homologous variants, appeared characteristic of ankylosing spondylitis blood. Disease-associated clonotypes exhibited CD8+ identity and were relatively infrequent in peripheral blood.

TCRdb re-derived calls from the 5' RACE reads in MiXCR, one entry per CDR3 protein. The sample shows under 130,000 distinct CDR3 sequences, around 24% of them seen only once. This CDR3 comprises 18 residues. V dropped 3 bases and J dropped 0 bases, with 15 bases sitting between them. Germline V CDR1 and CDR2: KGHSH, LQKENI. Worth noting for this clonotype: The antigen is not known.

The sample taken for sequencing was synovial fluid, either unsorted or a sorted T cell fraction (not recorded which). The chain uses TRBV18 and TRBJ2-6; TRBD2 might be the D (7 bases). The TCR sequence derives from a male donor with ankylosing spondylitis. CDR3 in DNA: TGTGCCAGCTCACCGGGGGGGGCCTTTTCCTCTGGGGCCAACGTCCTGACTTTC. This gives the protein CASSPGGAFSSGANVLTF.